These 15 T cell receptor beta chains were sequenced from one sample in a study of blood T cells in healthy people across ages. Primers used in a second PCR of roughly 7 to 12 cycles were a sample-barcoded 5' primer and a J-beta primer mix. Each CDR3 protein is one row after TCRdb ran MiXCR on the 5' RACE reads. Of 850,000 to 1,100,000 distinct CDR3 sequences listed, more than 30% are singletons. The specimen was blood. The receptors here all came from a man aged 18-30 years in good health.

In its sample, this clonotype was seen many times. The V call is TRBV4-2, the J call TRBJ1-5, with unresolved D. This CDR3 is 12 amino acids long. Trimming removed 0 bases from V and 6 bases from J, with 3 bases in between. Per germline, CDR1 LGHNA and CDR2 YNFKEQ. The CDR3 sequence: CASSQDGQPQHF. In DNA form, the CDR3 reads TGTGCCAGCAGCCAAGATGGTCAGCCCCAGCATTTT.

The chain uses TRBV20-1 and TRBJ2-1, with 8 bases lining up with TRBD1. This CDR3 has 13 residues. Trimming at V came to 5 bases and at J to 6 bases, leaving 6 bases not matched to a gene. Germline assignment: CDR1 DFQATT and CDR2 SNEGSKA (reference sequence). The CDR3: CSADLTGVNEQFF. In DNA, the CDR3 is TGCAGTGCTGACTTGACAGGGGTCAATGAGCAGTTCTTC.

The CDR3 is CSASRTNGGADTQYF. The CDR3, as DNA: TGCAGTGCTAGCCGAACTAACGGGGGGGCGGATACGCAGTATTTT. This sequence joins TRBV20-1 and TRBJ2-3; TRBD2 aligns across 8 bases. Germline V lookup: CDR1 DFQATT, CDR2 SNEGSKA (reference sequence). This CDR3 is built from 15 residues. The V and J ends lost 3 bases and 6 bases, in that order; junction bases with no gene match: 11.

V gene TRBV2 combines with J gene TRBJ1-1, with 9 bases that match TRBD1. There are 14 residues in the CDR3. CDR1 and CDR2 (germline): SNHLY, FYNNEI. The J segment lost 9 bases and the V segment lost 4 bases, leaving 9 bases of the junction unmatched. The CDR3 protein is CASSVTGGEGKAFF. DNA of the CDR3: TGTGCCAGCAGTGTTACAGGGGGCGAGGGTAAAGCTTTCTTT.

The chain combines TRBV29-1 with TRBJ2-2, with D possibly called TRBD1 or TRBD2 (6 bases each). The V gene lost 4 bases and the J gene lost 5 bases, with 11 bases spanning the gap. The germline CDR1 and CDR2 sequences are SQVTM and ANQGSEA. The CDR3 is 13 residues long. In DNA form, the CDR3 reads TGCAGCGTTGCGCAGGGGAGGACCGGGGAGCTGTTTTTT. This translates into CSVAQGRTGELFF.

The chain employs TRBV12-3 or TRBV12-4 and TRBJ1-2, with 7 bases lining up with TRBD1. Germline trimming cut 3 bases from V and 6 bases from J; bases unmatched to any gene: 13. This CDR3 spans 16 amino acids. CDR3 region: CASSLRSQGGKDGYTF. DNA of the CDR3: TGTGCCAGCAGTTTGAGATCGCAGGGGGGTAAAGATGGCTACACCTTC.

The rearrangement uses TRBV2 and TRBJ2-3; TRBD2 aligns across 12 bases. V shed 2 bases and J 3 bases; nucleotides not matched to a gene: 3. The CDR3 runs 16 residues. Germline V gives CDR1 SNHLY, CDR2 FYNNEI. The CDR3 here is CASSELGLAGTDTQYF. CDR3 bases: TGTGCCAGCAGTGAACTAGGACTAGCGGGAACAGATACGCAGTATTTT.

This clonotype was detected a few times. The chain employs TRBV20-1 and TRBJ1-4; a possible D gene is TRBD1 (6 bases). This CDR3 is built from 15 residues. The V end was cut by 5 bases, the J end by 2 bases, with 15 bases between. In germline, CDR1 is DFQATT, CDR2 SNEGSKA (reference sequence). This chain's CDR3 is CSASTVGGTNEKLFF. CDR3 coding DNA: TGCAGTGCTTCGACAGTAGGGGGGACTAATGAAAAACTGTTTTTT.

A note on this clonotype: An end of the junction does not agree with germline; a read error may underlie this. CDR3 sequence (DNA): TGTGCCTGCAGCTTAAACCGGGACAGGGACGTTCCTAACTATGGCTACACCTTC. This encodes CACSLNRDRDVPNYGYTF. V is TRBV6-2 or TRBV6-3 and J is TRBJ1-2; 9 bases line up with TRBD1. Per germline, CDR1 MNHEY and CDR2 SVGEGT. There are 18 residues in the CDR3.

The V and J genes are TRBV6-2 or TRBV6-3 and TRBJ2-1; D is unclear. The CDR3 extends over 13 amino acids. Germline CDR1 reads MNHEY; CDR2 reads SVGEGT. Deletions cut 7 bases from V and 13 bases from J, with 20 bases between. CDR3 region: CASNPKNQETQFF. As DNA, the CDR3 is TGTGCCAGCAATCCCAAGAACCAAGAGACCCAGTTCTTC.

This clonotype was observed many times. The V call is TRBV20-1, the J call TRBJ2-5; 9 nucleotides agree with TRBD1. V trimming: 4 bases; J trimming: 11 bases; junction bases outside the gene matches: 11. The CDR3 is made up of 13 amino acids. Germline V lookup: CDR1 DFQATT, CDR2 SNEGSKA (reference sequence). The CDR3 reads CSATGQGEREQYF. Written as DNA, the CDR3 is TGCAGTGCTACGGGACAGGGTGAAAGGGAGCAGTACTTC.

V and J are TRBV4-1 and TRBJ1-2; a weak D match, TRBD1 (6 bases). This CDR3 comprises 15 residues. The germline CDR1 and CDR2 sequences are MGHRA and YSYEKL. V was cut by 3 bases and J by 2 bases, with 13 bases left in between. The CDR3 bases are TGCGCCAGCAGCCAGCCGACAACAGGGAACTATGGCTACACCTTC. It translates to CASSQPTTGNYGYTF.

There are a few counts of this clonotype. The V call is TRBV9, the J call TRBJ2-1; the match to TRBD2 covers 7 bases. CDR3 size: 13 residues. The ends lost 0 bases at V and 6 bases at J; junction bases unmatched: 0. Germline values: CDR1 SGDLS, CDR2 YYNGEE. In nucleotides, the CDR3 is TGTGCCAGCAGCGTAGGGGAGGGCAATGAGCAGTTCTTC. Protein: CASSVGEGNEQFF.

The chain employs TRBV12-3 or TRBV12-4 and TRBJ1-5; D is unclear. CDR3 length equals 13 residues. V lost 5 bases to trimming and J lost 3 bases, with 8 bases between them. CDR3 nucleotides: TGTGCCAGCAGTACGCAGGACAATCAGCCCCAGCATTTT. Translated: CASSTQDNQPQHF.

Here the CDR3 reads CASSERGRGNSPLHF. In DNA form, the CDR3 reads TGTGCCAGCAGTGAAAGGGGCAGAGGGAATTCACCCCTCCACTTT. This chain connects TRBV2 to TRBJ1-6; D possibly corresponds to TRBD1 (5 bases). The CDR3 runs to 15 residues. The germline gives CDR1 SNHLY, CDR2 FYNNEI. V lost 2 bases and J 7 bases, leaving 12 bases between the germline ends.